This passage covers 14 T cell receptor beta chains from one sample sequenced in a study of cytomegalovirus exposure and HLA in healthy donors. With 60 Vbeta and 13 Jbeta primers, the PCR was carried out. Assay used: immunoSEQ multiplex PCR; TCRdb lists only in-frame clones, some missing. The repertoire holds about 200,000 clones, roughly four fifths seen once, with about 2.6% in the top ten. Specimen: PBMCs. These receptors were taken from a middle-aged woman in good health and CMV-seronegative.

The V call is TRBV4-2, the J call TRBJ1-2; no firm D call. The CDR3 sequence is 14 residues long. Germline V gene data show CDR1 as LGHNA and CDR2 as YNFKEQ. V shed 1 base and J shed 1 base, with 7 bases lying between them. CDR3 in amino acids: CASSQVMSNYGYTF. The CDR3 nucleotides are TGTGCCAGCAGCCAAGTGATGAGTAACTATGGCTACACCTTC.

The chain is built from TRBV14 and TRBJ2-7; 10 bases map to TRBD2. V dropped 4 bases and J dropped 4; count of bases not matched to a gene: 13. CDR3 length: 17 residues. Germline V lookup: CDR1 SGHDN, CDR2 FVKESK. This CDR3 reads CASSPTFLTSGPYEQYF. The CDR3 DNA reads TGTGCCAGCAGCCCGACCTTCTTGACTAGCGGGCCTTACGAGCAGTACTTC.

The chain joins TRBV25-1 to TRBJ1-1, with unresolved D. Germline V gives CDR1 MGHDK, CDR2 SYGVNS. This CDR3 comprises 12 residues. V was cut by 6 bases and J by 1 base, with 6 bases left in between. CDR3 DNA sequence: TGTGCCAGCAGGGCGGCGAACACTGAAGCTTTCTTT. As protein: CASRAANTEAFF. Using reference TRBV25-1 and TRBJ1-1 for the parts outside the CDR3, the full variable domain is EADIYQTPRYLVIGTGKKITLECSQTMGHDKMYWYQQDPGMELHLIHYSYGVNSTEKGDLSSESTVSRIRTEHFPLTLESARPSHTSQYLCASRAANTEAFFGQGTRLTVV.

V usage is TRBV19 and J usage is TRBJ1-2, with a possible D match to TRBD1 (5 bases). The V end was cut by 0 bases, the J end by 2 bases, with 10 bases between. CDR3 length equals 15 residues. CDR1 and CDR2 from the germline V gene are LNHDA and SQIVND (reference sequence). The CDR3 DNA reads TGTGCCAGTAGTATAGATCTGGCAGGGAACTATGGCTACACCTTC. Amino acids: CASSIDLAGNYGYTF.

CDR3 sequence reads: CASSLYSGGVQPQHF. The DNA of the CDR3 is TGTGCCAGCAGTTTATATTCAGGGGGCGTACAGCCCCAGCATTTT. The chain is built from TRBV28 and TRBJ1-5, with 8 positions matching TRBD1. The CDR3 extends over 15 amino acids. Germline V lookup: CDR1 MDHEN, CDR2 SYDVKM. After removal of 1 base from V and 7 bases from J, the junction contained 6 bases not matched to a gene.

The V and J genes are TRBV28 and TRBJ2-3, with D possibly being TRBD2 (5 bases). The CDR3 runs 16 residues. V lost 5 bases, J lost 6 bases, and 21 bases lay in between. In germline, CDR1 is MDHEN, CDR2 SYDVKM. The CDR3 region has the DNA TGTGCCAGCAGTCATACGACGGGATCGAACGACGATACGCAGTATTTT. Protein: CASSHTTGSNDDTQYF.

V usage is TRBV7-9 and J usage is TRBJ2-7; D is ambiguous. Germline V CDR1 and CDR2: SEHNR, FQNEAQ (reference sequence). Deletions cut 1 base from V and 4 bases from J, with 8 bases between. The CDR3 is made up of 13 amino acids. The CDR3 sequence is CASSLDSRYEQYF. The DNA of the CDR3 is TGTGCCAGCAGCTTAGACAGCAGGTACGAGCAGTACTTC.

V gene TRBV19 combines with J gene TRBJ2-5, with 8 bases matching TRBD1. CDR3 length equals 12 residues. The germline CDR1 and CDR2 sequences are LNHDA and SQIVND (reference sequence). J lost 5 bases, V lost 9 bases, and 5 bases had no gene match. CDR3 nucleotide sequence: TGTGCCAGCGGACAGGGTTTGGAGACCCAGTACTTC. Its protein is CASGQGLETQYF. The whole variable domain, filled in from reference TRBV19 and TRBJ2-5, reads DGGITQSPKYLFRKEGQNVTLSCEQNLNHDAMYWYRQDPGQGLRLIYYSQIVNDFQKGDIAEGYSVSREKKESFPLTVTSAQKNPTAFYLCASGQGLETQYFGPGTRLLVL.

This rearrangement joins TRBV7-2 to TRBJ2-1; 11 bases line up with TRBD2. The trim removed 3 bases at V and 4 bases at J, leaving 2 bases unmatched. This CDR3 is built from 15 residues. Germline lookup yields CDR1 SGHTA and CDR2 FQGNSA. CDR3 sequence reads: CASSFGTSGYNEQFF. In nucleotides, the CDR3 is TGTGCCAGCAGCTTCGGGACTAGCGGATACAATGAGCAGTTCTTC. The full variable domain, with the rest looked up from reference TRBV7-2 and TRBJ2-1, is GAGVSQSPSNKVTEKGKDVELRCDPISGHTALYWYRQSLGQGLEFLIYFQGNSAPDKSGLPSDRFSAERTGGSVSTLTIQRTQQEDSAVYLCASSFGTSGYNEQFFGPGTRLTVL.

V and J are TRBV28 and TRBJ1-2; unclear D gene. The CDR3 runs 12 residues. V lost 2 bases and J lost 3, with 4 bases in between. Germline CDR1 MDHEN, CDR2 SYDVKM. The CDR3 region has the DNA TGTGCCAGCAGTTTAACTGACTATGGCTACACCTTC. This translates into CASSLTDYGYTF.

V gene TRBV5-8 combines with J gene TRBJ1-2, with a weak D call TRBD1 (5 bases). Germline-derived CDR1 and CDR2 are SGHTS and YDEGEE. The V end lost 3 bases, the J end lost 2 bases, and 11 bases lay between the germline ends. The CDR3 spans 14 residues. CDR3 nucleotide sequence: TGTGCCAGCAGCTCCGGACGGGGGAACTATGGCTACACCTTC. This sequence encodes CASSSGRGNYGYTF.

This clone was observed a handful of times. V and J are TRBV19 and TRBJ2-5; TRBD2 aligns across 7 bases. The J call may not be correct, given that the DNA end is closer to TRBJ2-7. CDR3 size: 14 residues. CDR1 and CDR2 (germline): LNHDA, SQIVND (reference sequence). This chain's CDR3 is CASSSAGPTYEQYF. CDR3 coding DNA: TGTGCCAGTAGTTCAGCGGGGCCCACCTACGAGCAGTACTTC.

This rearrangement joins TRBV30 to TRBJ2-5; 12 bases are a match to TRBD1. The last part of the DNA fits TRBJ2-7 better; the J call may be wrong. The CDR3 is 15 amino acids. In germline, CDR1 is GTSNPN, CDR2 SVGIG (reference sequence). CDR3: CAWLPWDRGRDEQYF. The CDR3, as DNA: TGTGCCTGGTTACCATGGGACAGGGGGCGGGACGAGCAGTACTTC.

The chain links TRBV9 to TRBJ2-7; 8 bases line up with TRBD2. The CDR3 consists of 16 residues. CDR1 is SGDLS, CDR2 YYNGEE, per germline. The V and J ends lost 0 bases and 3 bases, in that order; junction bases with no gene match: 8. Here the CDR3 reads CASSVAGGLESYEQYF. The DNA of the CDR3 is TGTGCCAGCAGCGTAGCCGGGGGACTAGAGAGCTACGAGCAGTACTTC. Variable domain in full (rest from reference TRBV9 and TRBJ2-7): DSGVTQTPKHLITATGQRVTLRCSPRSGDLSVYWYQQSLDQGLQFLIQYYNGEERAKGNILERFSAQQFPDLHSELNLSSLELGDSALYFCASSVAGGLESYEQYFGPGTRLTVT.